This T cell receptor beta chain derives from a study of brain T cells in children with intractable seizures. Study outcomes and limitations: Absence of clones before surgery may stem from lower sequencing depth.

A word on this clone: Antigen specificity is unknown.

Patients received at least one anti-epileptic drug before surgery. CDR3 length equals 14 residues. Germline CDR1 reads SGHTA; CDR2 reads FQGTGA. The V gene end was trimmed by 3 bases and the J gene end by 5 bases; junction bases not matched to a gene: 5. Profiled with immunoSEQ multiplex PCR; TCRdb holds only in-frame clones, not every one. The table shows some 41,000 clones, with 80% to 95% occurring only once. Sequences were derived from peripheral blood, sampled at surgery. The chain uses TRBV7-3 and TRBJ2-3, with 7 bases that match TRBD2. The TCR sequence derives from a girl aged 2-10 years with tuberous sclerosis and intractable seizures. The CDR3 reads CASSLGLPEDTQYF. The CDR3 bases are TGTGCCAGCAGCTTGGGACTACCCGAAGATACGCAGTATTTT.